This passage covers 19 T cell receptor beta chains from one sample sequenced in a study of regulatory and conventional T cells in RAG deficiency. Conventional CD4+ T cells were sorted from blood as CD25-low CD127-high cells. Clones were read by immunoSEQ multiplex PCR, and TCRdb kept only the in-frame ones, dropping some. Found here are roughly 45,000 clones, 90% of them singletons; the top ten hold approximately 0.51%. The same data also contributed to another study, on regulatory T cells. That source reports: The PCR used 52 TRBV and 13 TRBJ primers.

The sample comprised CD4+ effector T cells sorted from blood. Receptor source: a human donor in good health.

The gene calls are TRBV12-1 and TRBJ1-1; the table gives TRBD1 as D, unverified against the DNA. TRBV12-1 is a listed pseudogene. CDR3 length equals 18 residues. CDR3 protein: CASSPPPTPGQMGTEAFF. CDR3 DNA sequence: TGTGCCAGCAGCCCACCCCCGACTCCGGGACAAATGGGCACTGAAGCTTTCTTT.

V and J are TRBV5-1 and TRBJ2-5; no definite D call. Per the germline V gene, CDR1 is SGHRS and CDR2 is YFSETQ. V was shortened by 5 bases and J by 6 bases, with 11 bases between the two germline ends. This CDR3 spans 12 amino acids. CDR3 amino acids: CASSSGSKTQYF. The CDR3 DNA is TGCGCCAGCAGTTCCGGGTCGAAGACCCAGTACTTC. The whole variable domain, filled in from reference TRBV5-1 and TRBJ2-5, reads KAGVTQTPRYLIKTRGQQVTLSCSPISGHRSVSWYQQTPGQGLQFLFEYFSETQRNKGNFPGRFSGRQFSNSRSEMNVSTLELGDSALYLCASSSGSKTQYFGPGTRLLVL.

The V call is TRBV28, the J call TRBJ2-1; D is perhaps TRBD1 (5 bases). The CDR3 sequence is 15 residues long. Trimming stripped 3 bases from V and 3 bases from J, with 12 bases between. In germline, CDR1 is MDHEN, CDR2 SYDVKM. CDR3 amino acids: CASSFEGAGYNEQFF. CDR3 DNA: TGTGCCAGCAGTTTCGAAGGGGCAGGCTACAATGAGCAGTTCTTC.

The rearrangement links TRBV19 to TRBJ1-2, with TRBD1 identical over 8 bases. This CDR3 has 16 amino acids. CDR1 LNHDA and CDR2 SQIVND come from the germline V gene (reference sequence). Trimming at V came to 3 bases and at J to 7 bases, leaving 13 bases not matched to a gene. Here the CDR3 DNA reads TGTGCCAGTAGTATCCCCCTCGGACAGGGATCAGCTGGCTACACCTTC. Residues: CASSIPLGQGSAGYTF.

V gene TRBV18 combines with J gene TRBJ2-6; 9 bases align to TRBD1. The ends lost 5 bases at V and 0 bases at J; junction bases unmatched: 8. Germline V CDR1 and CDR2: KGHSH, LQKENI. The CDR3 spans 18 residues. CDR3 amino acids: CASSSGTGMNSGANVLTF. CDR3 nucleotide sequence: TGTGCCAGCTCATCCGGGACAGGGATGAACTCTGGGGCCAACGTCCTGACTTTC.

The rearrangement uses TRBV15 and TRBJ2-7; 12 bases agree with TRBD1. The CDR3 has 19 residues. Germline lookup yields CDR1 LNHNV and CDR2 YYDKDF (reference sequence). With V trimmed by 1 base and J by 2 bases, 12 bases remained unmatched. Here the CDR3 reads CATSRATGTGGDWTYEQYF. Here the CDR3 DNA reads TGTGCCACCAGCAGAGCCACCGGGACAGGGGGCGATTGGACCTACGAGCAGTACTTC.

The chain is built from TRBV2 and TRBJ2-5, with TRBD1 identical over 9 bases. J lost 1 base, V lost 6 bases, and 9 bases had no gene match. The germline CDR1 and CDR2 sequences are SNHLY and FYNNEI. This CDR3 has 16 residues. CDR3 region: CASRHRPGQGQETQYF. Here the CDR3 DNA reads TGTGCCAGCAGGCACCGACCGGGACAGGGCCAAGAGACCCAGTACTTC.

The chain joins TRBV7-8 to TRBJ2-1; 12 bases are a match to TRBD2. V lost 5 bases to trimming and J lost 9 bases; unmatched junction nucleotides: 8. CDR3 size: 15 residues. Germline V lookup: CDR1 SGHVS, CDR2 FQNEAQ. CDR3 loop: CASSAASGRAFEQFF. CDR3 sequence (DNA): TGTGCCAGCAGCGCGGCTAGCGGGAGGGCATTTGAGCAGTTCTTC.

V usage is TRBV12-5 and J usage is TRBJ2-3, with 8 positions matching TRBD2. This CDR3 comprises 15 residues. Germline assignment: CDR1 LGHNT and CDR2 FRNRAP. Trimming took 2 bases from V and 3 from J; bases not matched to a gene: 4. This CDR3 reads CASGLWTGGTDTQYF. In nucleotides, the CDR3 is TGTGCTAGTGGTTTGTGGACGGGAGGGACAGATACGCAGTATTTT.

The V call is TRBV7-2, the J call TRBJ2-5, with no clear D. The germline V gene has CDR1 SGHTA and CDR2 FQGNSA. Trimming pared 0 bases from V and 1 base from J, leaving 9 bases between. This CDR3 region has 15 residues. The chain's CDR3 is CASSLALGFQETQYF. The CDR3 nucleotides are TGTGCCAGCAGCTTAGCGCTGGGCTTCCAAGAGACCCAGTACTTC.

The V and J genes are TRBV19 and TRBJ2-1; D is possibly TRBD1 (5 bases). Germline assignment: CDR1 LNHDA and CDR2 SQIVND (reference sequence). Trimming cost V 7 bases and J 9 bases, with 13 bases left between them. The CDR3 spans 12 residues. The CDR3 reads CASTAGRSEQFF. The CDR3 DNA sequence: TGTGCCAGTACCGCAGGGCGAAGTGAGCAGTTCTTC.

This clone was found a few times. CDR3: CASSVGTGGFVNTEAFF. The CDR3 nucleotides are TGTGCCAGCAGCGTAGGGACAGGGGGCTTCGTAAACACTGAAGCTTTCTTT. V is TRBV9 and J is TRBJ1-1; 11 positions agree with TRBD1. The CDR3 contains 17 residues. With V trimmed by 0 bases and J by 2 bases, 6 bases remained unmatched. Per the germline V gene, CDR1 is SGDLS and CDR2 is YYNGEE.

The chain joins TRBV19 to TRBJ2-1; 7 positions agree with TRBD2. V was pared by 4 bases and J by 8 bases, with 17 bases of the junction left unmatched. The CDR3 contains 17 residues. Germline loops: CDR1 LNHDA, CDR2 SQIVND (reference sequence). The CDR3 bases are TGTGCCAGTAGTACGGCAGGTGCGGGAGTGGGTGTGGATGAGCAGTTCTTC. Amino acids: CASSTAGAGVGVDEQFF.

This rearrangement joins TRBV27 to TRBJ1-1, with D unresolved. Germline V lookup: CDR1 MNHEY, CDR2 SMNVEV (reference sequence). The CDR3 loop spans 16 amino acids. The V and J ends lost 6 bases and 1 base respectively, with 18 bases between them. The CDR3 DNA follows: TGTGCCAGCAGGGAATTGGACTGGCCCAAGAACACTGAAGCTTTCTTT. Translating gives CASRELDWPKNTEAFF.

The V gene is TRBV6-1, the J gene TRBJ1-1; the D gene is possibly TRBD1 (6 bases). Per germline, CDR1 MNHNS and CDR2 SASEGT. Trimming shortened V by 7 bases and J by 1 base, and 16 bases separated the two germline ends. The CDR3 spans 15 residues. CDR3 DNA: TGTGCCAGCATGTTGAGGGGGGCATGGAACACTGAAGCTTTCTTT. It codes for CASMLRGAWNTEAFF.

The chain links TRBV7-3 to TRBJ2-3, with TRBD2 matching 7 bases. V was clipped by 2 bases and J by 1 base; unmatched bases: 6. CDR3 length equals 16 residues. Germline lookup yields CDR1 SGHTA and CDR2 FQGTGA. The CDR3 DNA sequence: TGTGCCAGCAGCTTACAATCGGGGGGTGGCACAGATACGCAGTATTTT. It specifies CASSLQSGGGTDTQYF. The full variable domain, completed using reference TRBV7-3 and TRBJ2-3, is GAGVSQTPSNKVTEKGKYVELRCDPISGHTALYWYRQSLGQGPEFLIYFQGTGAADDSGLPNDRFFAVRPEGSVSTLKIQRTERGDSAVYLCASSLQSGGGTDTQYFGPGTRLTVL.

The chain is built from TRBV12-5 and TRBJ2-7; D not resolved. V lost 0 bases to trimming and J lost 6 bases, with 3 bases between them. The germline CDR1 and CDR2 sequences are LGHNT and FRNRAP. The CDR3 extends over 11 amino acids. CDR3 sequence reads: CASGLVSEQYF. CDR3 nucleotides: TGTGCTAGTGGTTTGGTATCCGAGCAGTACTTC.

The genes are TRBV7-9 and TRBJ1-6, with 7 bases identical to TRBD1. Germline trimming cut 3 bases from V and 5 bases from J; bases unmatched to any gene: 13. This CDR3 is built from 18 residues. Looked up from germline, CDR1 is SEHNR and CDR2 is FQNEAQ (reference sequence). The CDR3 nucleotides are TGTGCCAGCAGCTTCCTTGTGATCGCGACAGGGAATAATTCACCCCTCCACTTT. Translating it yields CASSFLVIATGNNSPLHF.

This clone showed up just once. The chain combines TRBV10-1 with TRBJ2-1; D unclear. The V gene's germline CDR1 is WNHNN and CDR2 SYGVQD (reference sequence). V lost 1 base and J 3 bases, leaving 7 bases between the germline ends. The CDR3 runs to 14 residues. DNA of the CDR3: TGCGCCAGCAGTGAGTACGGGCACTACAATGAGCAGTTCTTC. This translates into CASSEYGHYNEQFF.